This TCR beta chain was identified during a study of human T cells and chemical hapten exposure. Study-wide findings and caveats: Controls had significantly fewer large CDR3 similarity clusters than were formed by expanded TCRs.

The germline V gene has CDR1 SEHNR and CDR2 FQNEAQ (reference sequence). Unmatched junction bases numbered 6, after V lost 3 bases and J lost 4 bases. The CDR3 has 16 residues. This clonotype has a count of ten or more. The target antigen is unknown. MiXCR, applied by TCRdb to the RACE reads, yields one record per CDR3 protein. Of about 84,000 distinct CDR3 sequences listed, 10% are singletons. Time point here: patch test 2, 6 weeks after DPC sensitization. Treatment defined: therapeutic diphenylcyclopropenone sensitization with weekly scalp DPC. This chain uses TRBV7-9 with TRBJ1-5; 10 nucleotides align to TRBD1. Here the sequenced sample was whole blood, taken in connection with sensitization to the hapten diphenylcyclopropenone (DPC). The source of this sequence is a woman in her 50s with alopecia areata. Some clones in this sample may be carry-over from other donors' samples. The CDR3 region has the DNA TGTGCCAGCAGCTTCGCGGGACAGGGGCAAAATCAGCCCCAGCATTTT. Translating it yields CASSFAGQGQNQPQHF.